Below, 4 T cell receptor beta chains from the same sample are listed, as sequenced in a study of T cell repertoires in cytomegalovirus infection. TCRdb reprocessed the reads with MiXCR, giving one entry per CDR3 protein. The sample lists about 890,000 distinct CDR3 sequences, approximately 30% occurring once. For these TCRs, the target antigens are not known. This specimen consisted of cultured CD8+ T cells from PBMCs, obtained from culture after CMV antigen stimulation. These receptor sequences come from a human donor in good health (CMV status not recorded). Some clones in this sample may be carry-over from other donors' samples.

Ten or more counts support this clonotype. CDR3: CAISESSVSLPYEQYV. CDR3 DNA: TGTGCCATCAGTGAGTCTTCGGTGTCACTTCCCTACGAGCAGTACGTC. The chain uses TRBV10-3 and TRBJ2-7; D is unresolved. V was pared by 0 bases and J by 2 bases, with 14 bases between. The CDR3 length is 16 residues. Germline assignment: CDR1 ENHRY and CDR2 SYGVKD.

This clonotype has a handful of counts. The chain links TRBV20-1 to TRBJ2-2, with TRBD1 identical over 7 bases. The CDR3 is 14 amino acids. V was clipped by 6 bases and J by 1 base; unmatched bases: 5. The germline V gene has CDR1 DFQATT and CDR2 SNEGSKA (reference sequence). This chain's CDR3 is CSAKDRVNTGELFF. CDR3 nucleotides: TGCAGTGCCAAAGACAGGGTGAACACCGGGGAGCTGTTTTTT.

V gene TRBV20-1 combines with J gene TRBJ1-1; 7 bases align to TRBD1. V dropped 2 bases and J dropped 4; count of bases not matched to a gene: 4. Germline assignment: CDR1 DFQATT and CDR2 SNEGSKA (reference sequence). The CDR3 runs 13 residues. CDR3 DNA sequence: TGCAGTGCTAGACCAGGGGGGAGCACTGAAGCTTTCTTT. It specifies CSARPGGSTEAFF.

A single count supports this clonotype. The CDR3 DNA follows: TGCAGTGCTAGAAGCGGGGGGAGATCCTACGAGCAGTACTTC. The encoded protein is CSARSGGRSYEQYF. The chain employs TRBV20-1 and TRBJ2-7, with 9 bases that match TRBD2. The V segment lost 2 bases and the J segment 1 base; nucleotides outside the gene matches: 3. Germline values: CDR1 DFQATT, CDR2 SNEGSKA (reference sequence). The length of the CDR3 is 14 residues.